This T cell receptor beta chain was identified during a study of identical twins. As concerns this clonotype: Its antigen remains unidentified.

Study-level results: Researchers caution that invariant MAIT and iNKT cells could partly confound zero-insertion analyses. Out-of-frame alpha sequences shared between twins exhibited an excess of low generation probability.

From the 5' RACE reads, TCRdb called clonotypes with MiXCR, one entry per CDR3 protein. The table has around 1.7 million distinct CDR3 sequences, about 32% seen once. The sample comprised cord blood. This receptor was identified in a newborn girl in good health.

The CDR3 DNA reads as TGTGCCAGCAGTTGGGCAGAGCCCTATAATTCACCCCTCCACTTT. Translated, it gives CASSWAEPYNSPLHF. V gene TRBV12-3 or TRBV12-4 combines with J gene TRBJ1-6; no firm D call. Between the trimmed V and J ends, which lost 4 bases and 2 bases, there was a span of 9 bases. This CDR3 is built from 15 residues.